The sequence of this T cell receptor beta chain was determined in a study of diagnostic markers for celiac disease (dated by TCRdb to the early 2020s). From the germline V gene, CDR1 is SGHRS and CDR2 is YFSETQ. The CDR3 runs 15 residues from the cysteine to the phenylalanine. The entry carries no DNA sequence. No count is recorded, but by frequency this clonotype is medium-sized (0.01 to 0.1%). This clone's antigen is unknown. Sequenced on an Illumina MiSeq. The reads were reprocessed in TCRdb, with one entry per CDR3 protein sequence and no accompanying DNA. This sample's table contains approximately 8,000 distinct CDR3 sequences. The ten biggest clones cover approximately 5.8% of the sample.

The clonotype comes from a human donor. This table probably holds off-target reads from a library built for another chain. The chain links TRBV5-1 with TRBJ1-2; TCRdb indicates TRBD1, and absent DNA this call remains unverified. Input material: either unsorted cells or a sorted T cell fraction (not recorded which). The CDR3 protein is CASSLAWGSGYGYTF. Supplemented by the reference TRBV5-1 and TRBJ1-2 proteins around the CDR3, the complete variable domain is KAGVTQTPRYLIKTRGQQVTLSCSPISGHRSVSWYQQTPGQGLQFLFEYFSETQRNKGNFPGRFSGRQFSNSRSEMNVSTLELGDSALYLCASSLAWGSGYGYTFGSGTRLTVV.